Each of the 7 T cell receptor beta chains below was sequenced from the same sample in a study of blood T cells in healthy people across ages. A second 7 to 11 cycle PCR used barcoded and J-beta primers. TCRdb ran MiXCR on the 5' RACE reads and lists one entry per CDR3 protein. The profile covers about 680,000 distinct CDR3 sequences, with 49% appearing a single time and roughly 30% taken by the ten largest. Sequencing was carried out using blood. The origin of the receptors is a woman aged 55-70 years in good health.

V usage is TRBV28 and J usage is TRBJ2-3, with D possibly being TRBD1 (6 bases). Germline lookup yields CDR1 MDHEN and CDR2 SYDVKM. CDR3 length: 15 amino acids. V was cut by 9 bases and J by 0 bases, with 16 bases left in between. This CDR3 is CASRAGTYSTDTQYF. The DNA for the CDR3 is TGTGCCAGTCGAGCCGGGACATACAGCACAGATACGCAGTATTTT.

The rearrangement uses TRBV25-1 and TRBJ2-1, with D possibly TRBD1 on 6 matching bases. Per germline, CDR1 MGHDK and CDR2 SYGVNS. The V end lost 6 bases, the J end lost 7 bases, and 22 bases lay between the germline ends. CDR3 length equals 16 residues. CDR3 nucleotides: TGTGCCAGCAGCCCAGGGGCGACCGGGTTCTTGAATGAGCAGTTCTTC. Translating gives CASSPGATGFLNEQFF. The whole variable domain, remainder taken from reference TRBV25-1 and TRBJ2-1, is EADIYQTPRYLVIGTGKKITLECSQTMGHDKMYWYQQDPGMELHLIHYSYGVNSTEKGDLSSESTVSRIRTEHFPLTLESARPSHTSQYLCASSPGATGFLNEQFFGPGTRLTVL.

In the case of this clonotype: A much larger clone sits a single nucleotide away, making a read error possible. The chain recombines TRBV2 with TRBJ2-7, with 9 bases identical to TRBD1. Germline lookup yields CDR1 SNHLY and CDR2 FYNNEI. The J segment lost 2 bases and the V segment lost 6 bases, leaving 5 bases of the junction unmatched. CDR3 length: 14 residues. CDR3 amino acids: CASSRDRVTYEQYF. In DNA form, the CDR3 reads TGTGCCAGCAGCCGGGACAGGGTAACCTACGAGCAGTACTTC.

CDR3 coding DNA: TGTGCCAGCAGCTTTGGCCCGGGAGCAATTAGCTCCTACGAGCAGTACTTC. Amino acids: CASSFGPGAISSYEQYF. The rearrangement links TRBV12-3 or TRBV12-4 to TRBJ2-7; perhaps TRBD2 as D (6 bases). Trimming pared 6 bases from V and 0 bases from J, leaving 21 bases between. The CDR3 covers 17 residues.

In this sample, this clonotype turned up a few times. The chain links TRBV12-3 or TRBV12-4 to TRBJ1-4; D perhaps matches TRBD1 (5 bases). This CDR3 region has 14 residues. V was trimmed by 7 bases and J by 7 bases, leaving 16 bases between them. The CDR3 loop reads CASKARRGSEKLFF. The CDR3 DNA follows: TGTGCCAGCAAGGCTCGGAGGGGATCTGAAAAACTGTTTTTT.

This chain uses TRBV30 with TRBJ2-1, with 8 bases matching TRBD1. The CDR3 has 14 residues. CDR1 is GTSNPN and CDR2 is SVGIG in the germline V gene (reference sequence). The V segment lost 0 bases and the J segment 6 bases; nucleotides outside the gene matches: 4. This CDR3 is CAWSVLGTGNEQFF. The CDR3 bases are TGTGCCTGGAGTGTACTCGGGACAGGCAATGAGCAGTTCTTC.

J is TRBJ2-7 and V is TRBV20-1; D gene uncertain. Germline assignment: CDR1 DFQATT and CDR2 SNEGSKA (reference sequence). Between the trimmed V and J ends, which lost 4 bases and 3 bases, there was a span of 4 bases. This CDR3 is 10 amino acids long. The CDR3 bases are TGCAGTGCTACTGACTACGAGCAGTACTTC. Residues: CSATDYEQYF.